The 7 T cell receptor beta chains below all came from one sample that was sequenced in a study of blood T cell repertoires in COVID-19. Assay used: immunoSEQ multiplex PCR; TCRdb lists only in-frame clones, some missing. The sample contains a few hundred thousand clones, about 90% of which appear only once. Sequences were obtained from PBMCs or T cells enriched from blood (not recorded which). The source is a human donor in a cohort exposed to, infected with or recovered from COVID-19 (not recorded which). The donor label of this sample is uncertain.

V gene TRBV29-1 combines with J gene TRBJ1-5, with 11 bases aligning to TRBD1. From germline, CDR1 is SQVTM and CDR2 ANQGSEA. With V trimmed by 7 bases and J by 2 bases, 7 bases remained unmatched. There are 15 residues in the CDR3. The CDR3 nucleotides are TGCAGCGGAGGACAGGGGGCGGCGCGCAATCAGCCCCAGCATTTT. This sequence encodes CSGGQGAARNQPQHF.

The chain has TRBV7-3 and TRBJ2-7; D uncertain. Per the germline V gene, CDR1 is SGHTA and CDR2 is FQGTGA. The germline V and J ends were trimmed by 4 bases and 6 bases, with 13 bases remaining between them. CDR3 length: 13 residues. This CDR3 is CASSSNPGAEQYF. The CDR3 DNA follows: TGTGCCAGCAGCTCGAACCCAGGTGCCGAGCAGTACTTC. The entire variable domain, with the rest obtained from reference TRBV7-3 and TRBJ2-7, is as follows: GAGVSQTPSNKVTEKGKYVELRCDPISGHTALYWYRQSLGQGPEFLIYFQGTGAADDSGLPNDRFFAVRPEGSVSTLKIQRTERGDSAVYLCASSSNPGAEQYFGPGTRLTVT.

This chain joins TRBV7-2 and TRBJ1-3; D is undetermined. Germline V gene data show CDR1 as SGHTA and CDR2 as FQGNSA. The V end lost 2 bases, the J end lost 0 bases, and 8 bases lay between the germline ends. CDR3 length equals 15 residues. The CDR3 nucleotides read TGTGCCAGCAGCTTAACACAGCTCTCTGGAAACACCATATATTTT. Protein: CASSLTQLSGNTIYF.

The chain uses TRBV19 and TRBJ1-1, with 8 bases aligning to TRBD1. The CDR3 runs to 14 residues. V lost 6 bases and J lost 1; bases outside the gene matches: 4. CDR1 is LNHDA, CDR2 SQIVND, per germline (reference sequence). The DNA for the CDR3 is TGTGCCAGTAGCTCCGGGACAGGGAACACTGAAGCTTTCTTT. Protein product: CASSSGTGNTEAFF.

This clone was seen only once. The CDR3, as DNA: TGTGCCAGCAGCTTAATCCTAGCGGGGGGTGGCCCAGATACGCAGTATTTT. Its translation: CASSLILAGGGPDTQYF. V and J are TRBV7-9 and TRBJ2-3; 11 bases align to TRBD2. J was trimmed by 4 bases and V by 2 bases; bases with no gene match: 8. The CDR3 contains 17 residues. Germline V CDR1 and CDR2: SEHNR, FQNEAQ (reference sequence).

The chain uses TRBV19 and TRBJ1-2; TRBD1 matches 7 bases. The V gene's germline CDR1 is LNHDA and CDR2 SQIVND (reference sequence). The trim removed 4 bases at V and 7 bases at J, leaving 9 bases unmatched. The CDR3 consists of 14 residues. The DNA for the CDR3 is TGTGCCAGTAGTAGCGGGACAGACTCGGTTGGCTACACCTTC. Protein: CASSSGTDSVGYTF.

The J gene is TRBJ2-3, the V gene TRBV5-4; 13 bases agree with TRBD2. The CDR3 contains 15 residues. V lost 7 bases, J lost 5 bases, and 7 bases stayed unmatched. Germline assignment: CDR1 SGHNT and CDR2 YYREEE (reference sequence). This CDR3 reads CASLLAGGPGDTQYF. The CDR3 DNA reads as TGTGCCAGCCTACTAGCGGGGGGGCCGGGAGATACGCAGTATTTT.